This TCR beta chain originates from a study of cytomegalovirus exposure and HLA in healthy donors. About the research overall: Earlier, about 179 million T cells were analyzed, and 90 million to 140 million unique TCR beta sequences were found among them. Study results and caveats: Later on, analysis showed that most CMV-associated TCR beta chains appeared to be HLA-restricted.

This clone was recorded only once. Its antigen is undetermined. The PCR made use of 60 Vbeta and 13 Jbeta primers. In the original processing: Counted up in a later analysis, unique TCR beta chains came to around 80 million, with around 11 million shared. Produced via immunoSEQ multiplex PCR; TCRdb's table is partial and in-frame only. V and J calls plus clone size are reproduced from that table; the DNA served to infer D and trimming. The table includes 170,000 or so clones, roughly 82% detected once. The CDR3 runs to 13 residues. CDR1 SQVTM and CDR2 ANQGSEA come from the germline V gene. V was cut by 0 bases and J by 3 bases, with 9 bases left in between.

This sequence was found in a woman in her forties or fifties in good health and CMV-seronegative. V is TRBV29-1 and J is TRBJ2-7; the D gene is possibly TRBD1 (6 bases). Sequenced material: PBMCs. The CDR3 is CSVEEARGYEQYF. DNA of the CDR3: TGCAGCGTTGAAGAGGCCAGGGGCTACGAGCAGTACTTC.